This TCR beta chain was identified during a study of T cells in Graves' hyperthyroidism and ophthalmopathy. Study details: Initial diagnosis, before any treatment, was when peripheral blood was collected.

Ten or more counts support this clonotype. Its specificity is unknown. The source material, RNA transcripts, was used to amplify TCR beta CDR3 regions. TCR CDR3 underwent first-round RT-PCR with the HTBI primer set. TCRdb reanalysed the multiplex PCR reads using MiXCR and keeps one entry per CDR3 protein. The table has approximately 330,000 distinct CDR3 sequences, roughly an eighth seen once. Study-wide points: Blood also carried most thyroid clonotypes expanded above 0.001.

V was pared by 5 bases and J by 13 bases, with 14 bases between. This CDR3 is built from 11 residues. Looked up from germline, CDR1 is MNHEY and CDR2 is SMNVEV (reference sequence). The gene calls are TRBV27 and TRBJ2-5; D gene unclear. The material sequenced was blood. This TCR derives from a woman aged 40-49 years with Graves' ophthalmopathy. CDR3 DNA sequence: TGTGCCAGCAGTCCCTCGACCCTACTGTACTTC. Protein: CASSPSTLLYF.